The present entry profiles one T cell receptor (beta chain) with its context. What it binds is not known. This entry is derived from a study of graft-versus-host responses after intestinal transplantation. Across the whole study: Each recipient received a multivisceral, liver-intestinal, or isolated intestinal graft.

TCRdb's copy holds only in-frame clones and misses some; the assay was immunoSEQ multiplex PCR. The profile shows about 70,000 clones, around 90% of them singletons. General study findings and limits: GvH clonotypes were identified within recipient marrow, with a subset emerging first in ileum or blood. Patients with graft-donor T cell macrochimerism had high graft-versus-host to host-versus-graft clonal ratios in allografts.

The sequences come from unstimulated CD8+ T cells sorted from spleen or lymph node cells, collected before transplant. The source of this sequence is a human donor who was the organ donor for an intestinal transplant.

Written as DNA, the CDR3 is TGTGCCAGCAGTTTGCCGGGACAGGGCACAGATACGCAGTATTTT. Its protein product is CASSLPGQGTDTQYF. The rearrangement uses TRBV27 and TRBJ2-3; 8 bases are a match to TRBD1. There are 15 residues in the CDR3. Germline CDR1 MNHEY, CDR2 SMNVEV (reference sequence). Germline trimming cut 3 bases from V and 1 base from J; bases unmatched to any gene: 3.